Below are 24 T cell receptor beta chains sequenced from a single sample in a study of T cell changes during pregnancy in multiple sclerosis (dated by TCRdb to the late 2010s). Library preparation used the immunoSEQ multiplex PCR assay. The immuneACCESS repertoire file appears here via TCRdb, limited to in-frame rearrangements. These files lack a portion of the clones; in checked studies, under half of the deficit traces to unresolved V genes, and the cause of the others is not known. In all, the sample holds 40,000 to 60,000 clones, and roughly 90% of those were seen once. The ten largest clones take up around 0.56% of the sample. The sequencing here drew on CD4+ T cells from peripheral blood mononuclear cells, taken after pregnancy. These receptors all stem from a female donor with multiple sclerosis, enrolled in a pregnancy study.

The rearrangement uses TRBV30 and TRBJ2-7, with a possible D match to TRBD1 (5 bases). CDR3 size: 12 residues. Germline lookup yields CDR1 GTSNPN and CDR2 SVGIG (reference sequence). V was cut by 5 bases and J by 7 bases, with 15 bases left in between. CDR3 in DNA: TGTGCCTGGTTAGGCTTAAACAGGGAGCAGTACTTC. Translating gives CAWLGLNREQYF. The entire variable domain, with the rest obtained from reference TRBV30 and TRBJ2-7, is as follows: SQTIHQWPATLVQPVGSPLSLECTVEGTSNPNLYWYRQAAGRGLQLLFYSVGIGQISSEVPQNLSASRPQDRQFILSSKKLLLSDSGFYLCAWLGLNREQYFGPGTRLTVT.

This rearrangement joins TRBV5-1 to TRBJ2-2; 10 positions match TRBD1. CDR1 is SGHRS and CDR2 is YFSETQ in the germline V gene. Germline trimming cut 8 bases from V and 7 bases from J; bases unmatched to any gene: 11. The CDR3 is 15 amino acids. The CDR3 region has the DNA TGCGCCAGAATTCAGTCGGGACAGGGGTACGGGGAGCTGTTTTTT. Its translation: CARIQSGQGYGELFF.

This rearrangement joins TRBV9 to TRBJ1-4; D is uncertain. This CDR3 has 14 amino acids. CDR1 is SGDLS, CDR2 YYNGEE, per germline. V gave up 2 bases and J gave up 5 bases, with 10 bases separating them. DNA for the CDR3: TGTGCCAGCAGCGTTTCGCCAGTGAATGAAAAACTGTTTTTT. Its protein product is CASSVSPVNEKLFF.

The chain links TRBV19 to TRBJ1-1, with D possibly being TRBD1 (6 bases). The CDR3 spans 14 residues. V was pared by 10 bases and J by 3 bases, with 18 bases between. From germline, CDR1 is LNHDA and CDR2 SQIVND (reference sequence). CDR3 amino acids: CATGKRGLDTEAFF. The CDR3 DNA sequence: TGTGCCACCGGAAAGCGGGGGCTGGACACTGAAGCTTTCTTT.

The chain uses TRBV6-4 and TRBJ1-1, with D uncertain. The CDR3 contains 14 residues. V shed 6 bases and J shed 0 bases, with 11 bases lying between them. Germline V gene lookup returns CDR1 MRHNA and CDR2 SNTAGT. In nucleotides, the CDR3 is TGTGCCAGCAGGACACATCCAGTGAACACTGAAGCTTTCTTT. It is translated as CASRTHPVNTEAFF.

The chain employs TRBV10-2 and TRBJ1-2; 7 nucleotides match TRBD1. Germline trimming cut 2 bases from V and 3 bases from J; bases unmatched to any gene: 0. CDR3 size: 13 residues. The germline gives CDR1 WSHSY, CDR2 SAAADI. The CDR3 here is CASSEDRDYGYTF. In DNA form, the CDR3 reads TGCGCCAGCAGTGAGGACAGGGACTATGGCTACACCTTC.

The rearrangement uses TRBV5-1 and TRBJ1-2; 8 bases fit TRBD1. The CDR3 length is 13 residues. Germline CDR1 reads SGHRS; CDR2 reads YFSETQ. V lost 4 bases and J lost 5; bases outside the gene matches: 4. The CDR3 protein is CASSETGEYGYTF. CDR3 sequence (DNA): TGCGCCAGCAGCGAGACAGGGGAGTATGGCTACACCTTC.

The chain employs TRBV2 and TRBJ2-7; 7 nucleotides agree with TRBD2. The CDR3 length is 15 residues. Germline V gene data show CDR1 as SNHLY and CDR2 as FYNNEI. Trimming at V came to 10 bases and at J to 0 bases, leaving 12 bases not matched to a gene. In nucleotides, the CDR3 is TGTGCCACGGGGATCAGCGGGATTCACTCCTACGAGCAGTACTTC. It is translated as CATGISGIHSYEQYF.

The chain recombines TRBV28 with TRBJ1-2, with a possible D match to TRBD1 (5 bases). CDR1 is MDHEN, CDR2 SYDVKM, per germline. With 3 bases removed from V and 4 bases from J, the gap between germline ends came to 6 bases. The CDR3 runs to 12 residues. CDR3 sequence reads: CASSLGGYGYTF. DNA for the CDR3: TGTGCCAGCAGTTTGGGGGGCTATGGCTACACCTTC.

The chain carries TRBV5-1 and TRBJ2-1; TRBD2 matches 10 bases. V dropped 4 bases and J dropped 6; count of bases not matched to a gene: 7. The CDR3 has 15 residues. The germline V gene encodes CDR1 SGHRS and CDR2 YFSETQ. The CDR3 loop reads CASSPGLAEGNEQFF. CDR3 sequence (DNA): TGCGCCAGCAGCCCCGGACTAGCGGAAGGCAATGAGCAGTTCTTC.

This chain connects TRBV7-6 to TRBJ2-3, with 8 bases aligning to TRBD1. The CDR3 runs 15 residues. Germline assignment: CDR1 SGHVS and CDR2 FNYEAQ. V lost 1 base and J lost 2; bases outside the gene matches: 2. The CDR3 coding sequence is TGTGCCAGCAGCTTAGAGGACAGGGTCACAGATACGCAGTATTTT. Amino acids: CASSLEDRVTDTQYF.

The rearrangement joins TRBV15 to TRBJ2-1; D is undetermined. Trimming shortened V by 0 bases and J by 0 bases, and 9 bases separated the two germline ends. Germline-derived CDR1 and CDR2 are LNHNV and YYDKDF (reference sequence). The CDR3 totals 16 residues. The CDR3 coding sequence is TGTGCCACCAGCAGAGATAGAACTATCTCCTACAATGAGCAGTTCTTC. It codes for CATSRDRTISYNEQFF.

This clone was seen a single time. The V gene is TRBV7-2, the J gene TRBJ2-1; 15 nucleotides line up with TRBD2. Germline values: CDR1 SGHTA, CDR2 FQGNSA. Trimming cost V 4 bases and J 9 bases; bases outside gene matches: 4. The CDR3 consists of 15 residues. CDR3 region: CASSYGLAGGGEQFF. CDR3 in DNA: TGTGCCAGCAGCTATGGACTAGCGGGAGGGGGTGAGCAGTTCTTC.

V and J are TRBV19 and TRBJ1-2; 8 nucleotides align to TRBD1. V shed 3 bases, J shed 2 bases, and the junction held 2 bases outside the gene matches. Germline loops: CDR1 LNHDA, CDR2 SQIVND (reference sequence). This CDR3 spans 14 amino acids. The CDR3 is CASSMTGDNYGYTF. The DNA of the CDR3 is TGTGCCAGTAGTATGACAGGGGACAACTATGGCTACACCTTC. The variable domain in full, with the rest retrieved from reference TRBV19 and TRBJ1-2, is DGGITQSPKYLFRKEGQNVTLSCEQNLNHDAMYWYRQDPGQGLRLIYYSQIVNDFQKGDIAEGYSVSREKKESFPLTVTSAQKNPTAFYLCASSMTGDNYGYTFGSGTRLTVV.

The V and J genes are TRBV2 and TRBJ2-5, with D possibly being TRBD1 (5 bases). The CDR3 sequence is 14 residues long. CDR1 and CDR2 (germline): SNHLY, FYNNEI. V was pared by 6 bases and J by 11 bases, with 22 bases between. The CDR3 bases are TGTGCCAGCAGCCAGGACATCACACGAGCTGAGCAGTACTTC. Translation: CASSQDITRAEQYF.

The chain recombines TRBV28 with TRBJ1-2, with 9 bases fitting TRBD1. Germline CDR1 reads MDHEN; CDR2 reads SYDVKM. J gave up 3 bases and V 6 bases, and 8 bases lay outside the gene matches. This CDR3 region has 15 residues. CDR3 DNA sequence: TGTGCCAGCAGCTATACAGGGGGCGCCGACTATGGCTACACCTTC. It codes for CASSYTGGADYGYTF.

The chain is built from TRBV11-3 and TRBJ2-2; 8 positions agree with TRBD2. V lost 5 bases, J lost 5 bases, and 7 bases stayed unmatched. The CDR3 loop spans 15 amino acids. The germline V gene has CDR1 SGHNT and CDR2 YENEEA. The CDR3 spells CASSPSGRGTGELFF. The CDR3, as DNA: TGTGCCAGCAGCCCCAGCGGGAGAGGTACCGGGGAGCTGTTTTTT.

There are a few counts of this clone. The V call is TRBV7-9, the J call TRBJ2-7; D may be TRBD1 (6 bases). The CDR3 length is 12 residues. V was cut by 3 bases and J by 6 bases, with 9 bases left in between. Germline V gene sequence: CDR1 SEHNR, CDR2 FQNEAQ (reference sequence). This chain's CDR3 is CASSFTGFEQYF. DNA of the CDR3: TGTGCCAGCAGCTTCACAGGGTTCGAGCAGTACTTC.

CDR3 sequence (DNA): TGTGCCTGGAGAGGACTAGCGGGAGGGAGCTCCTACAATGAGCAGTTCTTC. This codes for CAWRGLAGGSSYNEQFF. The genes are TRBV30 and TRBJ2-1; 15 bases align to TRBD2. CDR3 length equals 17 residues. Germline CDR1 GTSNPN, CDR2 SVGIG (reference sequence). Germline trimming cut 3 bases from V and 0 bases from J; bases unmatched to any gene: 3.

This sequence joins TRBV5-1 and TRBJ2-7; 9 bases align to TRBD2. The CDR3 is 16 residues long. J was trimmed by 6 bases and V by 0 bases; bases with no gene match: 10. CDR1 SGHRS and CDR2 YFSETQ come from the germline V gene. CDR3 DNA: TGCGCCAGCAGCTTGGTTCTAGCGGGATTCTTCGGCGAGCAGTACTTC. Protein sequence: CASSLVLAGFFGEQYF.

This chain uses TRBV5-1 with TRBJ1-1, with D possibly matching TRBD1 (5 bases). Deletions cut 5 bases from V and 5 bases from J, with 13 bases between. From germline, CDR1 is SGHRS and CDR2 YFSETQ. The CDR3 totals 13 residues. The CDR3, as DNA: TGCGCCAGCAGTCAATCAGGGAGGACTGAAGCTTTCTTT. It specifies CASSQSGRTEAFF. The variable domain in full, completed from reference TRBV5-1 and TRBJ1-1, reads KAGVTQTPRYLIKTRGQQVTLSCSPISGHRSVSWYQQTPGQGLQFLFEYFSETQRNKGNFPGRFSGRQFSNSRSEMNVSTLELGDSALYLCASSQSGRTEAFFGQGTRLTVV.

This chain uses TRBV28 with TRBJ1-5; maybe TRBD1 (6 bases). V lost 3 bases to trimming and J lost 4 bases, with 10 bases between them. Germline V gene lookup returns CDR1 MDHEN and CDR2 SYDVKM. CDR3 length: 14 residues. The CDR3 sequence: CASSFDRTNQPQHF. CDR3 DNA: TGTGCCAGCAGTTTCGACAGGACAAATCAGCCCCAGCATTTT.

The chain employs TRBV12-5 and TRBJ2-7, with 7 bases fitting TRBD2. The V gene's germline CDR1 is LGHNT and CDR2 FRNRAP. There are 17 residues in the CDR3. The ends lost 5 bases at V and 0 bases at J; junction bases unmatched: 13. CDR3 sequence (DNA): TGTGCTAGTGGTACCGCTAGCGGCCTAACGGTCTCCTACGAGCAGTACTTC. This translates into CASGTASGLTVSYEQYF.

The chain joins TRBV14 to TRBJ2-7; 7 bases match TRBD1. CDR3 length equals 16 residues. Germline-derived CDR1 and CDR2 are SGHDN and FVKESK. V shed 4 bases, J shed 1 base, and the junction held 10 bases outside the gene matches. CDR3 protein: CASSRLRQGRSYEQYF. CDR3 nucleotides: TGTGCCAGCAGCCGACTACGACAGGGTCGATCCTACGAGCAGTACTTC.